The sequence of this TCR beta chain was determined in a study of blood T cell repertoires in COVID-19 (dated by TCRdb to about 2020). In the study overall: Collaborator samples came from the United States, Italy and Spain and covered acute and convalescent phases of COVID-19. Subjects who had been exposed to COVID-19, were actively infected with it, or had recovered from it provided the deeply sampled blood TCRbeta repertoires that made up the dataset. The repertoires were released in a freely available public database meant as a resource for research on the immune response to SARS-CoV-2. The prospective study material was composed of cDNA or gDNA derived from T cells, B-cell-depleted T cells, or PBMCs. The sample metadata nearly always contained a de-identified subject ID, COVID-19 status, age in years and sex. The samples were drawn from two sources: the first 160 participants of the ongoing ImmuneRACE study, and 1,000 to 1,500 subjects contributed by 6 global collaborators. Where available, HLA class I and class II types were taken from metadata supplied by the sample provider and were not determined by assay-based typing.

General conclusions and limits of the study: Clinical and demographic metadata were provided uncurated, with the amount varying by source and participant.

V ends up 7 bases short and J 8 bases short, with an unmatched junction base count of 2. As encoded in the germline V gene, CDR1 is MNHEY while CDR2 is SVGAGI. The cysteine opens and the phenylalanine closes a CDR3 of 12 amino acids. Only the CDR3 DNA is retained, 36 bases long and in frame from the first base. TCRbeta CDR3 regions were amplified from genomic DNA by means of the immunoSEQ Assay, a bias-controlled multiplex PCR. The authors processed their data as follows. The number of nucleated cells in each sample was estimated from the amplification of reference gene primers within the assay. To quantify the absolute abundance of each unique TCRbeta CDR3 rearrangement, sequence reads were collapsed and filtered. For each sample, productive Simpson clonality was calculated by taking the square root of Simpson's diversity index across productive rearrangements. TCRdb obtained this table from immuneACCESS and retained in-frame rearrangements with V and J assigned. These tables miss some clones; where compared with another copy, unresolved V genes account for less than half of the shortfall, and the remainder is unexplained. The DNA was the basis for D and trimming; V, J and clone size are from that table. The sample yields hundreds of thousands of clones; about 83% were counted once. Approximately 7.4% of the sample lies in the top ten.

Each collaborating institution followed its own protocols to collect whole blood in K2EDTA tubes. Collaborator samples were shipped for TCRbeta analysis as frozen whole blood, isolated PBMCs, or DNA extracted from either sample type. In regard to this clone: The specificity of this receptor is unknown. No quality values exist for individual bases; no much larger clone is one base distant.

The receptor comes from a woman between 50 and 59 years old with acute or convalescent COVID-19. This chain is built from TRBV6-5 and TRBJ1-6; TRBD1 lines up with 7 middle nucleotides. The source material was peripheral blood. CDR3 loop: CASKTGDSPLHF. The base sequence is TGTGCCAGCAAAACAGGGGATTCACCCCTCCACTTT.